A selection of T cell receptor beta chains follows, all from one sample in a study of cytomegalovirus exposure and HLA in healthy donors. Clones were sequenced by immunoSEQ multiplex PCR, and TCRdb holds only the in-frame ones, with some missing. Among 100,000 to 150,000 clones listed, around 73% were seen once. The sample consisted of PBMCs. These receptors originate from a man aged 55 to 69 in good health and CMV-seropositive. CDR3s include the opening cysteine and the closing phenylalanine or tryptophan. The D gene is left open where the match is weak. Not every row has a clone size; where given, it reads once, few, many or a size class.

J gene | D gene | clone size | V gene | CDR3 protein | CDR3 DNA
TRBJ2-5 | . | . | TRBV7-9 | CASSLISVQETQYF | TGTGCCAGCAGCCTAATTAGCGTACAAGAGACCCAGTACTTC
TRBJ2-2 | TRBD2 | . | TRBV7-7 | CASRPYLAGANTGELFF | TGTGCTAGCAGACCTTATCTAGCGGGGGCAAACACCGGGGAGCTGTTTTTT
TRBJ1-1 | TRBD1 | . | TRBV5-1 | CASSLRQGGEAFF | TGCGCCAGCAGCCTTAGACAGGGTGGTGAAGCTTTCTTT
TRBJ2-3 | TRBD1 | . | TRBV2 | CASSERTGGEDTQYF | TGTGCCAGCAGTGAACGGACAGGGGGTGAGGATACGCAGTATTTT
TRBJ2-5 | . | . | TRBV11-1 | CASSWTRGETQYF | TGTGCCAGCAGCTGGACAAGGGGGGAGACCCAGTACTTC
TRBJ1-1 | . | . | TRBV5-1 | CASSLEQGIEAFF | TGCGCCAGCAGCTTGGAACAGGGTATTGAAGCTTTCTTT
TRBJ2-1 | . | . | TRBV2 | CASAILASYNEQFF | TGTGCCAGCGCGATTCTAGCTTCCTACAATGAGCAGTTCTTC
TRBJ2-1 | . | . | TRBV11-1 | CASSLYAGGPATSNEQFF | TGTGCCAGCAGCTTATATGCCGGTGGGCCCGCTACCTCGAATGAGCAGTTCTTC
TRBJ2-1 | TRBD1 | . | TRBV7-9 | CASSLRTGYYNEQFF | TGTGCCAGCAGCTTACGGACAGGGTATTACAATGAGCAGTTCTTC
TRBJ2-2 | TRBD2 | once | TRBV9 | CASSVASGGSGELFF | TGTGCCAGCAGCGTCGCTAGCGGGGGGTCCGGGGAGCTGTTTTTT
TRBJ2-3 | TRBD2 | few | TRBV6-6 | CASSYGTSGGTDTQYF | TGTGCCAGCAGTTACGGGACTAGCGGGGGCACAGATACGCAGTATTTT
TRBJ2-2 | . | once | TRBV19 | CASIDRSTGELFF | TGTGCCAGTATCGACAGGTCAACCGGGGAGCTGTTTTTT
TRBJ2-7 | . | few | TRBV5-1 | CASSLGAGSYEQYF | TGCGCCAGCAGCTTGGGGGCAGGTTCTTACGAGCAGTACTTC
TRBJ2-5 | TRBD2 | . | TRBV11-3 | CASSPGLAGGIETQYF | TGTGCCAGCAGCCCGGGACTAGCGGGGGGGATCGAGACCCAGTACTTC
TRBJ1-1 | TRBD1 | few | TRBV28 | CASRGTGANTEAFF | TGTGCCAGCAGAGGGACAGGGGCTAACACTGAAGCTTTCTTT
TRBJ2-2 | TRBD2 | . | TRBV30 | CARNSGGGPAGELFF | TGTGCCCGCAATTCCGGGGGGGGCCCAGCCGGGGAGCTGTTTTTT
TRBJ1-2 | . | . | TRBV29-1 | CSVEIRQGGYGYTF | TGCAGCGTTGAAATTCGGCAGGGTGGCTATGGCTACACCTTC
TRBJ1-5 | . | . | TRBV28 | CASSDRGGRNQPQHF | TGTGCCAGCAGTGACCGGGGGGGGCGCAATCAGCCCCAGCATTTT
TRBJ1-2 | . | . | TRBV29-1 | CSVGTDLNYGYTF | TGCAGCGTCGGGACTGATCTAAACTATGGCTACACCTTC
TRBJ1-2 | . | . | TRBV28 | CASSLTRKQGLGGYTF | TGTGCCAGCAGTTTAACCCGAAAACAGGGCTTGGGGGGCTACACCTTC
TRBJ1-5 | TRBD1 | . | TRBV7-4 | CASEKVWGQGADQPQHF | TGTGCCAGCGAGAAGGTCTGGGGACAGGGGGCGGATCAGCCCCAGCATTTT
TRBJ1-5 | . | . | TRBV2 | CASSEARGGYQPQHF | TGTGCCAGCAGTGAAGCGCGGGGGGGGTATCAGCCCCAGCATTTT
TRBJ1-1 | . | . | TRBV9 | CASSVAPGAYAEAFF | TGTGCCAGCAGCGTAGCCCCAGGGGCTTACGCTGAAGCTTTCTTT